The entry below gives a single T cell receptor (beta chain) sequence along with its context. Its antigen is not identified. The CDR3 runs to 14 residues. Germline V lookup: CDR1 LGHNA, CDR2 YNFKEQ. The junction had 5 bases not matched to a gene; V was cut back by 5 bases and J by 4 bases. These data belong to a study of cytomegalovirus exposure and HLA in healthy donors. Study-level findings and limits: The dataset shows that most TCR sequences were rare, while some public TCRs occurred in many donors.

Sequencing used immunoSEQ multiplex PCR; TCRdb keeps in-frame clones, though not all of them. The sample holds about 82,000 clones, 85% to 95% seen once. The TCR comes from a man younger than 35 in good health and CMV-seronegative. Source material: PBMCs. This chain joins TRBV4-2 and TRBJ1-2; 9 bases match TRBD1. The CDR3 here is CASSTGTGLYGYTF. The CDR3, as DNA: TGTGCCAGCAGCACCGGGACAGGGCTCTATGGCTACACCTTC.